This is a list of T cell receptor beta chains from one sample in a study of T cell responses to AZD1222 COVID-19 vaccine. Repertoires were generated with immunoSEQ multiplex PCR, while TCRdb's copy carries only in-frame clones and drops some. The sample shows 55,000 to 80,000 clones, roughly 80% of them seen only once. Sequencing used peripheral blood, obtained on day 0 of AZD1222 vaccination. Receptor source: an adult in good health. Both conserved end residues are part of each CDR3. The D gene is left open where the match is weak. Size values are once, few and many counts, or a class for expanded clones, and some rows have none.

clone size: NA; D gene: NA; J gene: TRBJ1-2; V gene: TRBV3-1/TRBV3-2; CDR3 protein: CASSQNQRGYGYTF; CDR3 DNA: TGTGCCAGCAGCCAAAACCAGAGGGGCTATGGCTACACCTTC
clone size: once; D gene: TRBD1; J gene: TRBJ1-5; V gene: TRBV6-6; CDR3 protein: CASSQSPGTDSNQPQHF; CDR3 DNA: TGTGCCAGCAGTCAAAGCCCCGGGACAGATAGCAATCAGCCCCAGCATTTT
clone size: once; D gene: TRBD1; J gene: TRBJ2-2; V gene: TRBV9; CDR3 protein: CASSVGDSPTGELFF; CDR3 DNA: TGTGCCAGCAGCGTAGGGGACAGCCCCACCGGGGAGCTGTTTTTT
clone size: NA; D gene: NA; J gene: TRBJ1-2; V gene: TRBV4-3; CDR3 protein: CASSQGWSSNYGYTF; CDR3 DNA: TGCGCCAGCAGCCAAGGATGGTCTTCTAACTATGGCTACACCTTC
clone size: NA; D gene: TRBD1; J gene: TRBJ1-2; V gene: TRBV4-3; CDR3 protein: CASSQGTGGAYGYTF; CDR3 DNA: TGCGCCAGCAGCCAGGGAACAGGGGGCGCCTATGGCTACACCTTC
clone size: NA; D gene: NA; J gene: TRBJ1-5; V gene: TRBV6-5; CDR3 protein: CASSYGGAGQPQHF; CDR3 DNA: TGTGCCAGCAGTTACGGGGGGGCTGGTCAGCCCCAGCATTTT
clone size: NA; D gene: NA; J gene: TRBJ2-3; V gene: TRBV7-3; CDR3 protein: CASSQTRDTQYF; CDR3 DNA: TGTGCCAGCAGCCAGACAAGAGATACGCAGTATTTT
clone size: NA; D gene: TRBD1; J gene: TRBJ1-1; V gene: TRBV3-1/TRBV3-2; CDR3 protein: CASSRGQGINTEAFF; CDR3 DNA: TGTGCCAGCAGCCGGGGACAGGGGATTAACACTGAAGCTTTCTTT
clone size: NA; D gene: TRBD1; J gene: TRBJ2-1; V gene: TRBV6-2/TRBV6-3; CDR3 protein: CASSPEGQDDEQFF; CDR3 DNA: TGTGCCAGCAGTCCGGAAGGACAGGACGATGAGCAGTTCTTC
clone size: NA; D gene: NA; J gene: TRBJ1-2; V gene: TRBV6-5; CDR3 protein: CASSYTGMSLGYTF; CDR3 DNA: TGTGCCAGCAGTTATACAGGGATGTCCCTTGGCTACACCTTC
clone size: few; D gene: NA; J gene: TRBJ2-3; V gene: TRBV7-6; CDR3 protein: CASSLDSRKRGTDTQYF; CDR3 DNA: TGTGCCAGCAGCTTGGACTCGAGAAAGCGGGGCACAGATACGCAGTATTTT
clone size: NA; D gene: TRBD2; J gene: TRBJ2-1; V gene: TRBV10-3; CDR3 protein: CAIMESSGLAPNVGEQFF; CDR3 DNA: TGTGCCATCATGGAATCATCGGGACTAGCCCCCAACGTCGGGGAGCAGTTCTTC
clone size: NA; D gene: TRBD1; J gene: TRBJ2-3; V gene: TRBV25-1; CDR3 protein: CASSSGQGDFADTQYF; CDR3 DNA: TGTGCCAGCAGTTCCGGACAGGGGGATTTCGCAGATACGCAGTATTTT
clone size: NA; D gene: NA; J gene: TRBJ1-3; V gene: TRBV7-8; CDR3 protein: CASSLAGTYTGNTIYF; CDR3 DNA: TGTGCCAGCAGCTTAGCAGGGACCTACACTGGAAACACCATATATTTT
clone size: once; D gene: NA; J gene: TRBJ1-2; V gene: TRBV19; CDR3 protein: CASRGRSYGYTF; CDR3 DNA: TGTGCCAGTAGAGGCAGATCCTATGGCTACACCTTC
clone size: NA; D gene: TRBD1; J gene: TRBJ1-1; V gene: TRBV10-3; CDR3 protein: CAISGTGDTEAFF; CDR3 DNA: TGTGCCATCAGTGGGACAGGGGACACTGAAGCTTTCTTT
clone size: few; D gene: NA; J gene: TRBJ1-2; V gene: TRBV28; CDR3 protein: CASSRRLIYGYTF; CDR3 DNA: TGTGCCAGCAGCCGCCGACTGATCTATGGCTACACCTTC
clone size: NA; D gene: NA; J gene: TRBJ2-1; V gene: TRBV5-6; CDR3 protein: CASSSTPDSPYNEQFF; CDR3 DNA: TGTGCCAGCAGCTCAACTCCGGACAGCCCCTACAATGAGCAGTTCTTC
clone size: NA; D gene: NA; J gene: TRBJ2-7; V gene: TRBV2; CDR3 protein: CASSVDGYEQYF; CDR3 DNA: TGTGCCAGCAGTGTTGACGGCTACGAGCAGTACTTC
clone size: once; D gene: NA; J gene: TRBJ2-2; V gene: TRBV12-3/TRBV12-4; CDR3 protein: CASSLGPTGELFF; CDR3 DNA: TGTGCCAGCTCCCTTGGCCCCACCGGGGAGCTGTTTTTT
clone size: NA; D gene: NA; J gene: TRBJ1-1; V gene: TRBV30; CDR3 protein: CAWSVGAFF; CDR3 DNA: TGTGCCTGGAGTGTAGGGGCTTTCTTT
clone size: NA; D gene: NA; J gene: TRBJ1-2; V gene: TRBV9; CDR3 protein: CASSVLGTGGYTF; CDR3 DNA: TGTGCCAGCAGCGTCCTGGGGACGGGTGGCTACACCTTC
clone size: NA; D gene: NA; J gene: TRBJ1-1; V gene: TRBV27; CDR3 protein: CASRPSRGRPEAFF; CDR3 DNA: TGTGCCAGCCGGCCGTCGAGGGGAAGGCCTGAAGCTTTCTTT
clone size: NA; D gene: TRBD1; J gene: TRBJ2-5; V gene: TRBV11-3; CDR3 protein: CASSPSTGEETQYF; CDR3 DNA: TGTGCCAGCAGCCCTTCGACAGGGGAAGAGACCCAGTACTTC
clone size: NA; D gene: NA; J gene: TRBJ1-1; V gene: TRBV5-5; CDR3 protein: CASSLGLPVLRGLNTEAFF; CDR3 DNA: TGTGCCAGCAGCTTGGGCCTACCAGTCCTGAGGGGTTTGAACACTGAAGCTTTCTTT
clone size: NA; D gene: NA; J gene: TRBJ2-3; V gene: TRBV10-1; CDR3 protein: CASSAGGFPDTQYF; CDR3 DNA: TGCGCCAGCAGTGCTGGGGGCTTCCCAGATACGCAGTATTTT
clone size: NA; D gene: TRBD1; J gene: TRBJ1-2; V gene: TRBV7-9; CDR3 protein: CASSPPGGAVGYTF; CDR3 DNA: TGTGCCAGCAGCCCCCCAGGGGGGGCGGTTGGCTACACCTTC
clone size: NA; D gene: TRBD1; J gene: TRBJ1-1; V gene: TRBV7-6; CDR3 protein: CASSPGEGGGEAFF; CDR3 DNA: TGTGCCAGCAGCCCCGGAGAAGGGGGCGGTGAAGCTTTCTTT
clone size: NA; D gene: TRBD1; J gene: TRBJ1-2; V gene: TRBV6-2/TRBV6-3; CDR3 protein: CASSYSEGTGSGYTF; CDR3 DNA: TGTGCCAGCAGTTACTCGGAGGGGACAGGGAGCGGCTACACCTTC
clone size: NA; D gene: TRBD2; J gene: TRBJ2-6; V gene: TRBV4-3; CDR3 protein: CASSQAGGRTGANVLTF; CDR3 DNA: TGCGCCAGCAGCCAAGCGGGGGGAAGGACTGGGGCCAACGTCCTGACTTTC
clone size: NA; D gene: TRBD1; J gene: TRBJ1-5; V gene: TRBV6-1; CDR3 protein: CASSEVNRGLNQPQHF; CDR3 DNA: TGTGCCAGCAGTGAAGTGAACAGGGGATTAAATCAGCCCCAGCATTTT